A selection of T cell receptor beta chains follows, all from one sample in a study of T cell responses to AZD1222 COVID-19 vaccine. Some clones are missing from TCRdb's copy, which holds only in-frame ones; the method was immunoSEQ multiplex PCR. The repertoire has approximately 120,000 clones, approximately 85% of them found once; the top ten carry over 5%. The starting material was peripheral blood, obtained 28 days after the second AZD1222 dose. Source of these receptors: an adult who received the AZD1222 COVID-19 vaccine. The CDR3 runs from the conserved cysteine through the conserved F or W. A D gene is named only where the DNA matches it firmly. Only some rows state a clone size, as once, few, many or a class for expanded clones.

TRBV27	.	.	TRBJ1-1	14	TGTGCCAGCAGTTCCCGGGAGGGGAACACTGAAGCTTTCTTT	CASSSREGNTEAFF
TRBV7-2	.	.	TRBJ1-2	12	TGTGCCAGCAGCAGGGGGGCTTGGGGCTACACCTTC	CASSRGAWGYTF
TRBV9	.	.	TRBJ2-1	14	TGTGCCAGCAGCAGGGGAAGCTCCTACAATGAGCAGTTCTTC	CASSRGSSYNEQFF
TRBV3-1/TRBV3-2	.	.	TRBJ2-7	14	TGTGCCAGCAGCCCGGGCTACCCCTCTTACGAGCAGTACTTC	CASSPGYPSYEQYF
TRBV28	.	.	TRBJ2-7	16	TGTGCCAGCAGTCGCAATGGGGGGACATTCTCCTACGAGCAGTACTTC	CASSRNGGTFSYEQYF
TRBV7-3	.	TRBD1	TRBJ2-3	15	TGTGCCAGCAGCTCGACAGGGGGAAGCACAGATACGCAGTATTTT	CASSSTGGSTDTQYF
TRBV24-1	few	.	TRBJ2-1	12	TGTGCCACCGGCCCGACTGGCCCCATTGTTTTCTTC	CATGPTGPIVFF
TRBV7-3	.	TRBD1	TRBJ1-1	14	TGTGCCAGCAGCTTACGACAGGGGCTAACTGAAGCTTTCTTT	CASSLRQGLTEAFF
TRBV3-1/TRBV3-2	.	.	TRBJ2-5	14	TGTGCCAGCAGCCCTACTGGTAGTCAAGAGACCCAGTACTTC	CASSPTGSQETQYF
TRBV30	.	.	TRBJ2-3	12	TGTGCCTGGAGTGGGAGCACAGATACGCAGTATTTT	CAWSGSTDTQYF
TRBV7-9	.	TRBD1	TRBJ2-1	14	TGTGCCAGCAGCCTCGGACAGGGGTGGGATGAGCAGTTCTTC	CASSLGQGWDEQFF
TRBV6-2/TRBV6-3	.	.	TRBJ1-1	14	TGTGCCAGCAGTTACAGGTCTATGAACACTGAAGCTTTCTTT	CASSYRSMNTEAFF
TRBV20-1	.	.	TRBJ1-2	10	TGCAGTGCTACCAACTATGGCTACACCTTC	CSATNYGYTF
TRBV11-2	.	TRBD2	TRBJ2-3	14	TGTGCCAGCACCCGGGACTACAGCACAGATACGCAGTATTTT	CASTRDYSTDTQYF
TRBV18	.	.	TRBJ1-5	12	TGTGCCAGCTCACCTCCAGGCCAGCCCCAGCATTTT	CASSPPGQPQHF
TRBV6-1	.	.	TRBJ2-1	15	TGTGCCAGCAGTGAAATTTCCGGGACAAACAATGAGCAGTTCTTC	CASSEISGTNNEQFF
TRBV5-1	.	TRBD1	TRBJ2-2	17	TGCGCCAGCAGCTTGGGTCCGGGACAGGCGAACACCGGGGAGCTGTTTTTT	CASSLGPGQANTGELFF
TRBV6-5	.	TRBD1	TRBJ1-1	15	TGTGCCAGCAGTTACAACCTACAGGGGGGGAGTGAAGCTTTCTTT	CASSYNLQGGSEAFF
TRBV28	.	TRBD1	TRBJ2-7	15	TGTGCCAGCACCTCCCCGACAGGGAGCTTCTACGAGCAGTACTTC	CASTSPTGSFYEQYF
TRBV6-5	.	.	TRBJ1-1	13	TGTGCCAGCGGCACCGTGAGGAACACTGAAGCTTTCTTT	CASGTVRNTEAFF
TRBV28	.	.	TRBJ1-5	12	TGTGCCAGTCAAGGGGGCAATCAGCCCCAGCATTTT	CASQGGNQPQHF
TRBV23-1	.	.	TRBJ1-3	16	TGCGCCACCACCCAATTCCAGGACGCGGGTGGAAACACCATATATTTT	CATTQFQDAGGNTIYF
TRBV10-3	.	.	TRBJ2-7	13	TGTGCCATCAGTGATGGGCTCCTCTACGAGCAGTACTTC	CAISDGLLYEQYF
TRBV4-1	.	.	TRBJ1-2	13	TGCGCCAGCAGTCCCATAACAGACTATGGCTACACCTTC	CASSPITDYGYTF
TRBV29-1	once	.	TRBJ1-4	14	TGCAGCGTTGTTTCCGGGACGGTCAATGAAAAACTGTTTTTT	CSVVSGTVNEKLFF